These 4 T cell receptor beta chains originate from one sample sequenced in a study of blood T cell repertoires in COVID-19. Profiled with immunoSEQ multiplex PCR; TCRdb holds only in-frame clones, not every one. The profile shows about 160,000 clones, approximately 90% of them singletons. Sequenced input: peripheral blood. The receptor source for this set is a woman in her 70s with COVID-19, enrolled during active disease.

The chain links TRBV29-1 to TRBJ2-1, with D possibly TRBD2 on 5 matching bases. Trimming pared 6 bases from V and 2 bases from J, leaving 14 bases between. The germline V gene encodes CDR1 SQVTM and CDR2 ANQGSEA. This CDR3 is 14 amino acids long. The CDR3 loop is CSVSREGTYNEQFF. CDR3 DNA: TGCAGCGTCTCCCGCGAGGGAACCTACAATGAGCAGTTCTTC.

The genes are TRBV5-1 and TRBJ2-1; D perhaps matches TRBD2 (6 bases). Germline loops: CDR1 SGHRS, CDR2 YFSETQ. This CDR3 is built from 15 residues. The V end was cut by 4 bases, the J end by 3 bases, with 14 bases between. The CDR3 here is CASSPAGPDYNEQFF. CDR3 nucleotide sequence: TGCGCCAGCAGCCCCGCGGGACCAGACTACAATGAGCAGTTCTTC.

The chain combines TRBV7-9 with TRBJ1-2; TRBD1 matches 7 bases. Germline-derived CDR1 and CDR2 are SEHNR and FQNEAQ (reference sequence). This CDR3 contains 14 residues. Trimming cost V 5 bases and J 2 bases; bases outside gene matches: 5. CDR3 DNA sequence: TGTGCCAGCAGCCCCACGACAGGGAACTATGGCTACACCTTC. This codes for CASSPTTGNYGYTF.

CDR3 amino acids: CASSLGYSVTNEKLFF. The CDR3 coding sequence is TGCGCCAGCAGCTTGGGATACAGTGTCACTAATGAAAAACTGTTTTTT. V usage is TRBV5-1 and J usage is TRBJ1-4; D is unclear. The CDR3 loop spans 16 amino acids. Trimming shortened V by 0 bases and J by 2 bases, and 11 bases separated the two germline ends. Germline lookup yields CDR1 SGHRS and CDR2 YFSETQ.